The rows below give T cell receptor beta chains drawn from one sample of a study of cytomegalovirus exposure and HLA in healthy donors. TCRdb's copy holds only in-frame clones and misses some; the assay was immunoSEQ multiplex PCR. The sample includes 160,000 or so clones, around nine tenths of them seen just once. Input material: PBMCs. Every receptor here comes from a man aged 18 to 30 in good health and CMV-seropositive. Both conserved end residues are part of each CDR3. A D gene is named only where the DNA matches it firmly.

J gene: TRBJ2-7; V gene: TRBV29-1; D gene: .; CDR3 protein: CSVVSRRGQYF
J gene: TRBJ1-5; V gene: TRBV30; D gene: TRBD1; CDR3 protein: CAWSKQGQGNQPQHF
J gene: TRBJ1-1; V gene: TRBV12-5; D gene: TRBD1; CDR3 protein: CASGPQTGVLNTEAFF
J gene: TRBJ2-7; V gene: TRBV6-5; D gene: .; CDR3 protein: CASRKGQSSYEQYF
J gene: TRBJ2-3; V gene: TRBV18; D gene: .; CDR3 protein: CASSPSSTDTQYF
J gene: TRBJ2-5; V gene: TRBV9; D gene: TRBD2; CDR3 protein: CASSVGGSQETQYF
J gene: TRBJ1-5; V gene: TRBV5-6; D gene: .; CDR3 protein: CASSQGPGVGNQPQHF
J gene: TRBJ1-1; V gene: TRBV4-1; D gene: .; CDR3 protein: CASSQRGFGRNTEAFF
J gene: TRBJ2-3; V gene: TRBV18; D gene: .; CDR3 protein: CASSPGLDTQYF
J gene: TRBJ2-1; V gene: TRBV18; D gene: TRBD2; CDR3 protein: CASSRTSGGYNEQFF
J gene: TRBJ1-6; V gene: TRBV6-1; D gene: .; CDR3 protein: CAGGVADNSPLHF
J gene: TRBJ1-6; V gene: TRBV21-1; D gene: .; CDR3 protein: CASSIGQGKGSPLHF
J gene: TRBJ2-5; V gene: TRBV28; D gene: .; CDR3 protein: CASSSLEETQYF
J gene: TRBJ2-1; V gene: TRBV2; D gene: TRBD2; CDR3 protein: CASRISGSSYNEQFF
J gene: TRBJ1-2; V gene: TRBV10-3; D gene: .; CDR3 protein: CAISEVSMEAGGYTF
J gene: TRBJ2-1; V gene: TRBV5-1; D gene: TRBD2; CDR3 protein: CASSYSGMGSYNEQFF
J gene: TRBJ1-1; V gene: TRBV4-3; D gene: .; CDR3 protein: CASSFRLNTEAFF
J gene: TRBJ1-2; V gene: TRBV27; D gene: .; CDR3 protein: CARTENYGYTF
J gene: TRBJ1-2; V gene: TRBV7-9; D gene: .; CDR3 protein: CASSHAPGSSWGYTF
J gene: TRBJ1-1; V gene: TRBV2; D gene: TRBD1; CDR3 protein: CASIMDRETEAFF
J gene: TRBJ1-1; V gene: TRBV5-6; D gene: TRBD1; CDR3 protein: CASSPWTGGQSTEAFF
J gene: TRBJ2-3; V gene: TRBV7-9; D gene: TRBD2; CDR3 protein: CASSLGGLAGKDTQYF
J gene: TRBJ2-1; V gene: TRBV27; D gene: .; CDR3 protein: CASSWGTSGTHNEQFF
J gene: TRBJ1-2; V gene: TRBV6-6; D gene: .; CDR3 protein: CASSQDSYYGYTF
J gene: TRBJ2-5; V gene: TRBV15; D gene: TRBD2; CDR3 protein: CATSRDKASGLQETQYF
J gene: TRBJ2-3; V gene: TRBV6-1; D gene: .; CDR3 protein: CASRRGSTDTQYF
J gene: TRBJ2-5; V gene: TRBV9; D gene: TRBD1; CDR3 protein: CASSVAPGTEQETQYF
J gene: TRBJ2-7; V gene: TRBV23-1; D gene: .; CDR3 protein: CASISATAYEQYF
J gene: TRBJ1-1; V gene: TRBV18; D gene: TRBD1; CDR3 protein: CASSPPDRGQNTEAFF
J gene: TRBJ2-7; V gene: TRBV9; D gene: .; CDR3 protein: CASSPTPAGEQYF
J gene: TRBJ2-7; V gene: TRBV19; D gene: .; CDR3 protein: CASSITEGSGYEQYF
J gene: TRBJ2-7; V gene: TRBV10-3; D gene: .; CDR3 protein: CAAHGDIITEQYF
J gene: TRBJ1-4; V gene: TRBV4-1; D gene: .; CDR3 protein: CASSQEVRGGSEKLFF
J gene: TRBJ1-3; V gene: TRBV4-3; D gene: .; CDR3 protein: CASSQDWQGTGNTIYF
J gene: TRBJ1-2; V gene: TRBV5-4; D gene: TRBD1; CDR3 protein: CASSIRGQAGGYTF
J gene: TRBJ1-6; V gene: TRBV15; D gene: .; CDR3 protein: CATSRPPGSNSPLHF
J gene: TRBJ2-7; V gene: TRBV4-1; D gene: TRBD2; CDR3 protein: CASSPERGGLYEQYF
J gene: TRBJ2-2; V gene: TRBV5-6; D gene: .; CDR3 protein: CASRPDREEGHTGELFF
J gene: TRBJ2-7; V gene: TRBV11-2; D gene: TRBD1; CDR3 protein: CASSFGTGAYEQYF
J gene: TRBJ2-7; V gene: TRBV4-3; D gene: .; CDR3 protein: CASSQDNRQAYEQYF